What follows are 25 T cell receptor beta chains derived from one specimen sequenced in a study of blood T cell repertoires in COVID-19. Generated by immunoSEQ multiplex PCR, the TCRdb table keeps only in-frame clones and is missing some. The sample yields around 160,000 clones, around 80% seen once. The specimen was peripheral blood. Source of these receptors: a man between 60 and 75 years old with active or convalescent COVID-19.

The V gene is TRBV28, the J gene TRBJ1-5; D is unclear. Germline lookup yields CDR1 MDHEN and CDR2 SYDVKM. The CDR3 covers 17 residues. The V end lost 4 bases, the J end lost 0 bases, and 16 bases lay between the germline ends. The CDR3 nucleotides are TGTGCCAGCAGTTCCTCTATCGGGGATTATAGCAATCAGCCCCAGCATTTT. This sequence encodes CASSSSIGDYSNQPQHF.

The chain has TRBV19 and TRBJ2-7; D is perhaps TRBD1 (6 bases). This CDR3 is 13 amino acids long. Per germline, CDR1 LNHDA and CDR2 SQIVND (reference sequence). Trimming removed 3 bases from V and 2 bases from J, with 8 bases in between. The CDR3 bases are TGTGCCAGTAGTATGGACAGAACCTACGAGCAGTACTTC. Its translation: CASSMDRTYEQYF. Supplemented by reference TRBV19 and TRBJ2-7, the full variable domain reads DGGITQSPKYLFRKEGQNVTLSCEQNLNHDAMYWYRQDPGQGLRLIYYSQIVNDFQKGDIAEGYSVSREKKESFPLTVTSAQKNPTAFYLCASSMDRTYEQYFGPGTRLTVT.

The chain links TRBV28 to TRBJ2-7; 7 bases align to TRBD1. The length of the CDR3 is 19 residues. Germline trimming cut 4 bases from V and 1 base from J; bases unmatched to any gene: 19. Per the germline V gene, CDR1 is MDHEN and CDR2 is SYDVKM. The CDR3 protein is CASSSFPGQLSLGSYEQYF. For the CDR3, the DNA is TGTGCCAGCAGTTCATTCCCGGGACAGCTCTCCTTAGGGTCCTACGAGCAGTACTTC.

This chain uses TRBV5-1 with TRBJ1-1; D remains ambiguous. The length of the CDR3 is 13 residues. V lost 2 bases to trimming and J lost 1 base, with 6 bases between them. CDR1 is SGHRS, CDR2 YFSETQ, per germline. As DNA, the CDR3 is TGCGCCAGCAGCTTTGGGCAGAACACTGAAGCTTTCTTT. Protein product: CASSFGQNTEAFF.

The chain has TRBV18 and TRBJ1-5, with no clear D. Germline assignment: CDR1 KGHSH and CDR2 LQKENI. Between the trimmed V and J ends, which lost 5 bases and 5 bases, there was a span of 16 bases. This CDR3 is built from 15 residues. CDR3 sequence reads: CASSADKAPDQPQHF. The CDR3 DNA follows: TGTGCCAGCTCAGCCGACAAAGCTCCGGATCAGCCCCAGCATTTT.

V and J are TRBV9 and TRBJ1-3, with D perhaps TRBD1 (6 bases). The CDR3 has 14 amino acids. Germline CDR1 SGDLS, CDR2 YYNGEE. V was shortened by 3 bases and J by 2 bases, with 9 bases between the two germline ends. The CDR3: CASSGQGTGNTIYF. The CDR3 region has the DNA TGTGCCAGCAGCGGCCAGGGGACTGGAAACACCATATATTTT.

As DNA, the CDR3 is TGTGCCAGCCGGGACAGGGCGAGAGAAAAACTGTTTTTT. Encoded protein: CASRDRAREKLFF. The chain couples TRBV12-3 or TRBV12-4 to TRBJ1-4, with 9 bases fitting TRBD1. The V segment lost 8 bases and the J segment 8 bases; nucleotides outside the gene matches: 6. The CDR3 length is 13 residues.

V is TRBV13 and J is TRBJ2-4, with D possibly being TRBD2 (7 bases). This CDR3 has 14 amino acids. Deletions cut 2 bases from V and 6 bases from J, with 11 bases between. Per germline, CDR1 PRHDT and CDR2 FYEKMQ (reference sequence). This chain's CDR3 is CASSLSGEGNIQYF. In nucleotides, the CDR3 is TGTGCCAGCAGCTTATCAGGGGAGGGAAACATTCAGTACTTC.

This chain connects TRBV7-2 to TRBJ1-2; no firm D call. The CDR3 extends over 14 amino acids. Germline V lookup: CDR1 SGHTA, CDR2 FQGNSA. V lost 0 bases to trimming and J lost 6 bases, with 11 bases between them. For the CDR3, the DNA is TGTGCCAGCAGCTTAGCGTGGGCATTGGATGGCTACACCTTC. Protein product: CASSLAWALDGYTF.

V usage is TRBV24-1 and J usage is TRBJ2-5; 12 positions agree with TRBD2. CDR1 and CDR2 from the germline V gene are KGHDR and SFDVKD. There are 17 residues in the CDR3. The J segment lost 5 bases and the V segment lost 3 bases, leaving 9 bases of the junction unmatched. The CDR3 protein is CATSDAATSGSMETQYF. The CDR3, as DNA: TGTGCCACCAGTGATGCGGCGACTAGCGGGAGTATGGAGACCCAGTACTTC.

The V call is TRBV19, the J call TRBJ2-2, with 7 bases fitting TRBD2. Germline V CDR1 and CDR2: LNHDA, SQIVND (reference sequence). V trimming: 0 bases; J trimming: 2 bases; junction bases outside the gene matches: 3. CDR3 length: 16 residues. The CDR3 coding sequence is TGTGCCAGTAGTATAGATGGGAGGGTTAACACCGGGGAGCTGTTTTTT. It specifies CASSIDGRVNTGELFF. The entire variable domain, with the rest obtained from reference TRBV19 and TRBJ2-2, is as follows: DGGITQSPKYLFRKEGQNVTLSCEQNLNHDAMYWYRQDPGQGLRLIYYSQIVNDFQKGDIAEGYSVSREKKESFPLTVTSAQKNPTAFYLCASSIDGRVNTGELFFGEGSRLTVL.

The chain is built from TRBV28 and TRBJ2-7; 7 bases are shared with TRBD1. This CDR3 comprises 15 residues. V was clipped by 7 bases and J by 3 bases; unmatched bases: 12. Germline V lookup: CDR1 MDHEN, CDR2 SYDVKM. CDR3 region: CASTLRGRVDYEQYF. Here the CDR3 DNA reads TGTGCCAGCACTTTGAGGGGGCGGGTCGACTACGAGCAGTACTTC.

The gene calls are TRBV5-1 and TRBJ1-2; a possible D gene is TRBD1 (6 bases). Trimming left V 0 bases short and J 4 bases short, with 19 bases between. Per germline, CDR1 SGHRS and CDR2 YFSETQ. CDR3 size: 17 residues. Here the CDR3 reads CASSLELDRTNPYGYTF. The CDR3 DNA sequence: TGCGCCAGCAGCTTGGAGCTGGACAGAACTAACCCCTATGGCTACACCTTC. The variable domain in full, with the rest retrieved from reference TRBV5-1 and TRBJ1-2, is KAGVTQTPRYLIKTRGQQVTLSCSPISGHRSVSWYQQTPGQGLQFLFEYFSETQRNKGNFPGRFSGRQFSNSRSEMNVSTLELGDSALYLCASSLELDRTNPYGYTFGSGTRLTVV.

The chain uses TRBV18 and TRBJ1-4; a possible D gene is TRBD1 (6 bases). CDR3 length equals 14 residues. Trimming removed 4 bases at V and 4 bases at J, with 10 bases between. Germline-derived CDR1 and CDR2 are KGHSH and LQKENI. DNA for the CDR3: TGTGCCAGCTCACAACAGGGCAGTAATGAAAAACTGTTTTTT. This translates into CASSQQGSNEKLFF.

The V and J genes are TRBV7-9 and TRBJ2-5; D possibly corresponds to TRBD1 (6 bases). The CDR3 consists of 16 residues. Trimming removed 5 bases at V and 0 bases at J, with 16 bases between. Germline V gene data show CDR1 as SEHNR and CDR2 as FQNEAQ (reference sequence). CDR3 nucleotides: TGTGCCAGCAGCCCAGCAGGGGCGTTGAACCAAGAGACCCAGTACTTC. Protein: CASSPAGALNQETQYF.

The chain combines TRBV7-2 with TRBJ2-7; the D gene is possibly TRBD2 (5 bases). Deletions cut 5 bases from V and 6 bases from J, with 14 bases between. Germline V gene sequence: CDR1 SGHTA, CDR2 FQGNSA. The CDR3 has 13 residues. The CDR3 loop reads CASSPALGSEQYF. Here the CDR3 DNA reads TGTGCCAGCAGCCCAGCTCTGGGGAGCGAGCAGTACTTC.

This clone came up once. The chain uses TRBV6-5 and TRBJ2-7; weak D call: TRBD2 (5 bases). The CDR3 totals 12 residues. Looked up from germline, CDR1 is MNHEY and CDR2 is SVGAGI. Deletions cut 6 bases from V and 3 bases from J, with 9 bases between. The CDR3 protein is CASSTRIYEQYF. In DNA, the CDR3 is TGTGCCAGCAGCACTAGGATCTACGAGCAGTACTTC.

This clone was counted only a few times. J is TRBJ2-1 and V is TRBV30; TRBD2 aligns across 15 bases. Looked up from germline, CDR1 is GTSNPN and CDR2 is SVGIG (reference sequence). The CDR3 runs to 17 residues. Trimming cost V 2 bases and J 2 bases; bases outside gene matches: 4. The CDR3 nucleotides read TGTGCCTGGAGTCGGACTAGCGGGAGGGTAACCTACAATGAGCAGTTCTTC. This translates into CAWSRTSGRVTYNEQFF.

CDR3 nucleotides: TGCGCCAGCAGTGTCCCCTGGCAGGGTGGGACCCAGTACTTC. It yields the protein CASSVPWQGGTQYF. The chain joins TRBV10-1 to TRBJ2-5; possible D gene TRBD1, 5 bases. This CDR3 spans 14 amino acids. Germline CDR1 WNHNN, CDR2 SYGVQD (reference sequence). Trimming cost V 4 bases and J 7 bases, with 16 bases left between them.

This clone was counted only a few times. The chain recombines TRBV2 with TRBJ1-1; weak D call: TRBD1 (6 bases). V shed 5 bases and J shed 0 bases, with 13 bases lying between them. This CDR3 is 15 amino acids long. Germline V gene lookup returns CDR1 SNHLY and CDR2 FYNNEI. The CDR3 spells CASSPPGQLNTEAFF. As DNA, the CDR3 is TGTGCCAGCAGTCCTCCGGGACAATTGAACACTGAAGCTTTCTTT.

A note on this clone: In the same sample, other DNA sequences code for this CDR3. J is TRBJ2-1 and V is TRBV19; 13 nucleotides agree with TRBD2. The CDR3 covers 14 residues. Germline loops: CDR1 LNHDA, CDR2 SQIVND (reference sequence). V gave up 5 bases and J gave up 10 bases; unmatched junction bases: 5. The CDR3 loop reads CASSPRLAGGEQFF. Here the CDR3 DNA reads TGTGCCAGTAGTCCTCGACTAGCGGGAGGCGAGCAGTTCTTC.

This clone was seen a single time. The chain uses TRBV11-2 and TRBJ2-3, with D tentatively TRBD1 (6 bases). Trimming removed 5 bases at V and 0 bases at J, with 18 bases between. Germline values: CDR1 SGHAT, CDR2 FQNNGV. The CDR3 is made up of 17 amino acids. The CDR3 bases are TGTGCCAGCAGCCCCGGCGCACAGGGCTCTAGCACAGATACGCAGTATTTT. It yields the protein CASSPGAQGSSTDTQYF.

This chain connects TRBV29-1 to TRBJ1-2; 10 bases match TRBD1. The V and J ends lost 7 bases and 5 bases, in that order; junction bases with no gene match: 4. In germline, CDR1 is SQVTM, CDR2 ANQGSEA. This CDR3 has 12 amino acids. CDR3 in DNA: TGCAGCGCAAGGACAGGGGGGTATGGCTACACCTTC. Translation gives CSARTGGYGYTF.

This rearrangement joins TRBV9 to TRBJ1-3; D unclear. V lost 0 bases and J 0 bases, leaving 4 bases between the germline ends. The germline V gene has CDR1 SGDLS and CDR2 YYNGEE. The CDR3 is 14 amino acids. This CDR3 reads CASSVAFSGNTIYF. CDR3 nucleotides: TGTGCCAGCAGCGTAGCCTTCTCTGGAAACACCATATATTTT.

The chain combines TRBV5-8 with TRBJ1-6, with 8 nucleotides matching TRBD1. The junction had 12 bases not matched to a gene; V was cut back by 0 bases and J by 7 bases. Germline CDR1 and CDR2: SGHTS and YDEGEE. There are 18 residues in the CDR3. CDR3 in amino acids: CASSLAGGAPPGNSPLHF. The CDR3 DNA follows: TGTGCCAGCAGCTTGGCAGGGGGCGCGCCTCCTGGAAATTCACCCCTCCACTTT.